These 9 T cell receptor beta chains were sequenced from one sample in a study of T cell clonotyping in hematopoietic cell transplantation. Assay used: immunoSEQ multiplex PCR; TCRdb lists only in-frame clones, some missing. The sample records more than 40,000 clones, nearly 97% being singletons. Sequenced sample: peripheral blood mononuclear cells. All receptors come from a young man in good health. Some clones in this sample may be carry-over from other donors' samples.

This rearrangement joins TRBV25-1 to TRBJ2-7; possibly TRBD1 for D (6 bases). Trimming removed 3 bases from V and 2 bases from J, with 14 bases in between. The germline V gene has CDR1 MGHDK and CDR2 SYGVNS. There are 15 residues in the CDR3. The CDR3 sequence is CASSEKTGSTYEQYF. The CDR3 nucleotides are TGTGCCAGCAGTGAGAAGACAGGATCAACCTACGAGCAGTACTTC.

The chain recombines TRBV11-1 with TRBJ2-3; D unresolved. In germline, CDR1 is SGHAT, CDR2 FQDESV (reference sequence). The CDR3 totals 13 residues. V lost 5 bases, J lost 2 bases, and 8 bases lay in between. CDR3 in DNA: TGTGCCAGCAGCCCCGCTATCACAGATACGCAGTATTTT. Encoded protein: CASSPAITDTQYF.

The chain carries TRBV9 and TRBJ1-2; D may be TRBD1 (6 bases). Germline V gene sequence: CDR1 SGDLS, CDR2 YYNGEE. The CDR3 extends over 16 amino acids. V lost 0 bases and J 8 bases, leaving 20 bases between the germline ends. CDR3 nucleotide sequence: TGTGCCAGCAGCGTAGTTCCCCCCGGGACAAAAGGGGGCTACACCTTC. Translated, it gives CASSVVPPGTKGGYTF. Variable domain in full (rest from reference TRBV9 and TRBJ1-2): DSGVTQTPKHLITATGQRVTLRCSPRSGDLSVYWYQQSLDQGLQFLIQYYNGEERAKGNILERFSAQQFPDLHSELNLSSLELGDSALYFCASSVVPPGTKGGYTFGSGTRLTVV.

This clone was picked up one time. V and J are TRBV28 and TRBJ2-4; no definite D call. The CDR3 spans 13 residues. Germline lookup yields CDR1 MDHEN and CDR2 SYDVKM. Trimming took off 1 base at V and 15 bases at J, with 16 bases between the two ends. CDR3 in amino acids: CASSLSEPSLMYF. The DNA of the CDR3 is TGTGCCAGCAGTTTATCCGAACCCTCTTTAATGTACTTC.

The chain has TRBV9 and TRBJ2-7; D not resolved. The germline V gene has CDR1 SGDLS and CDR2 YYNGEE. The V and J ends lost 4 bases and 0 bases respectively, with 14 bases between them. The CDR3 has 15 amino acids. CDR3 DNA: TGTGCCAGCAGCCCATTGTGGGAAGTCTCCTACGAGCAGTACTTC. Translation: CASSPLWEVSYEQYF.

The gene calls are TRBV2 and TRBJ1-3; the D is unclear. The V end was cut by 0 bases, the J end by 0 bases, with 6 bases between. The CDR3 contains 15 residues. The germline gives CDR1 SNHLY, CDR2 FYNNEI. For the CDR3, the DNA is TGTGCCAGCAGTGAAGCGTCCAGCTCTGGAAACACCATATATTTT. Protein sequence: CASSEASSSGNTIYF.

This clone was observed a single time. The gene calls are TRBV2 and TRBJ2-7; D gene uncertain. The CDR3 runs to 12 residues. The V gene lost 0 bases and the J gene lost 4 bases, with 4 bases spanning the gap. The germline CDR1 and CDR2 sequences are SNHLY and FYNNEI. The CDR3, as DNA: TGTGCCAGCAGTGAAGCAGGGTACGAGCAGTACTTC. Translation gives CASSEAGYEQYF.

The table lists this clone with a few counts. CDR3 loop: CASSYIGPVSYTF. In DNA form, the CDR3 reads TGTGCCAGCAGCTACATAGGACCCGTGAGCTACACCTTC. The chain uses TRBV6-1 and TRBJ1-2; no clear D gene. CDR1 MNHNS and CDR2 SASEGT come from the germline V gene. CDR3 length: 13 amino acids. Between the trimmed V and J ends, which lost 6 bases and 9 bases, there was a span of 17 bases.

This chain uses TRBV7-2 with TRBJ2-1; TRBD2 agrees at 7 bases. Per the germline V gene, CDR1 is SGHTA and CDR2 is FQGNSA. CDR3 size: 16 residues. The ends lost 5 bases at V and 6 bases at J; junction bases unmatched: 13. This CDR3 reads CASSQWTRVDPNEQFF. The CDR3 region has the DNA TGTGCCAGCAGCCAATGGACTAGGGTGGACCCCAATGAGCAGTTCTTC.